The 26 T cell receptor beta chains below were found in one sample sequenced in a study of coeliac disease. The method was immunoSEQ multiplex PCR; TCRdb's version includes in-frame clones alone and lacks a portion of them. This repertoire shows roughly 6,800 clones, around 73% found once; its top ten account for over 5%. Material: lamina propria lymphocytes from the gut. These receptors originate from a man aged 30-40 years with celiac disease.

This clone appeared a single time. The CDR3 loop is CASQGNEKLFF. In DNA, the CDR3 is TGTGCCAGCCAGGGTAATGAAAAACTGTTTTTT. The chain carries TRBV28 and TRBJ1-4, with a tentative D call TRBD1 (5 bases). The CDR3 has 11 residues. The germline V and J ends were trimmed by 8 bases and 4 bases, with 5 bases remaining between them. Germline V gene data show CDR1 as MDHEN and CDR2 as SYDVKM.

The rearrangement links TRBV5-1 to TRBJ2-5; 16 bases align to TRBD2. V was clipped by 2 bases and J by 5 bases; unmatched bases: 6. Germline CDR1 SGHRS, CDR2 YFSETQ. The CDR3 loop spans 17 amino acids. This CDR3 reads CASSFGTSGGARETQYF. As DNA, the CDR3 is TGCGCCAGCAGCTTCGGGACTAGCGGGGGGGCTCGGGAGACCCAGTACTTC.

J is TRBJ1-5 and V is TRBV7-9, with D uncertain. Trimming took 5 bases from V and 6 from J, leaving 14 bases between them. Germline V gene sequence: CDR1 SEHNR, CDR2 FQNEAQ (reference sequence). CDR3 length: 14 residues. CDR3 region: CASSLSGSGQPQHF. The CDR3 nucleotides read TGTGCCAGCAGCCTAAGTGGTTCTGGTCAGCCCCAGCATTTT.

The chain carries TRBV28 and TRBJ1-1, with D possibly matching TRBD1 (5 bases). Germline CDR1 and CDR2: MDHEN and SYDVKM. The CDR3 is 10 amino acids. The ends were cut back, 6 bases at V and 10 bases at J, with 9 bases in the middle. CDR3 region: CASRGLGAFF. DNA for the CDR3: TGTGCCAGCAGGGGGCTAGGAGCTTTCTTT.

In its sample, this clone was seen a few times. The rearrangement joins TRBV7-2 to TRBJ2-1; 7 bases are a match to TRBD1. The J segment lost 5 bases and the V segment lost 8 bases, leaving 6 bases of the junction unmatched. This CDR3 comprises 13 residues. Germline CDR1 and CDR2: SGHTA and FQGNSA. The CDR3 DNA sequence: TGTGCCAGCCGACCGGGACAGCACAATGAGCAGTTCTTC. Translating it yields CASRPGQHNEQFF.

This chain joins TRBV11-2 and TRBJ2-1, with 8 bases that match TRBD1. Losses at the gene ends were 4 bases for V and 8 bases for J; bases not matched to a gene: 10. In germline, CDR1 is SGHAT, CDR2 FQNNGV. This CDR3 spans 15 amino acids. The DNA for the CDR3 is TGTGCCAGCAGCTCCCGGACAGGGAAAGTCGATGAGCAGTTCTTC. Its translation: CASSSRTGKVDEQFF.

The chain recombines TRBV5-5 with TRBJ2-7; a possible D gene is TRBD1 (6 bases). Looked up from germline, CDR1 is SGHKS and CDR2 is YYEKEE (reference sequence). Trimming left V 4 bases short and J 1 base short, with 15 bases between. The CDR3 has 15 residues. The CDR3 region is CASSVTAGQSYEQYF. For the CDR3, the DNA is TGTGCCAGCAGCGTAACCGCCGGACAGTCCTACGAGCAGTACTTC.

This clone was observed a single time. This chain connects TRBV2 to TRBJ2-1, with TRBD2 matching 10 bases. Germline assignment: CDR1 SNHLY and CDR2 FYNNEI. After removal of 8 bases from V and 4 bases from J, the junction contained 11 bases not matched to a gene. The CDR3 sequence is 16 residues long. The CDR3 reads CASHRLAGVPYNEQFF. The DNA of the CDR3 is TGTGCCAGCCACAGGCTAGCGGGAGTGCCATACAATGAGCAGTTCTTC.

V and J are TRBV28 and TRBJ2-3; the D is unclear. Trimming left V 6 bases short and J 3 bases short, with 10 bases between. The CDR3 is 13 amino acids. Germline values: CDR1 MDHEN, CDR2 SYDVKM. DNA for the CDR3: TGTGCCAGCAGAACTGCGAGGACAGATACGCAGTATTTT. Translated: CASRTARTDTQYF. Filled out from reference TRBV28 and TRBJ2-3, the complete variable domain reads DVKVTQSSRYLVKRTGEKVFLECVQDMDHENMFWYRQDPGLGLRLIYFSYDVKMKEKGDIPEGYSVSREKKERFSLILESASTNQTSMYLCASRTARTDTQYFGPGTRLTVL.

This clone is medium-sized by share. CDR3 DNA sequence: TGTGCCAGCAGTCAGGGACAGGGACGGGGGGAGCAGTTCTTC. It translates to CASSQGQGRGEQFF. The gene calls are TRBV2 and TRBJ2-1; TRBD1 aligns across 9 bases. The length of the CDR3 is 14 residues. Unmatched junction bases numbered 9, after V lost 5 bases and J lost 10 bases. Germline CDR1 and CDR2: SNHLY and FYNNEI.

The chain links TRBV7-8 to TRBJ2-2; 10 positions match TRBD2. Germline V lookup: CDR1 SGHVS, CDR2 FQNEAQ. V gave up 5 bases and J gave up 7 bases; unmatched junction bases: 10. The CDR3 covers 16 residues. The CDR3 nucleotides are TGTGCCAGCAGCAGCGGGGGGGTTTATCTTATCGGGGAGCTGTTTTTT. Translated, it gives CASSSGGVYLIGELFF.

The V call is TRBV7-2, the J call TRBJ2-1; no clear D. V was cut by 5 bases and J by 8 bases, with 16 bases left in between. The CDR3 runs 14 residues. Germline CDR1 is SGHTA and CDR2 is FQGNSA. The DNA of the CDR3 is TGTGCCAGCAGCCCCGAACTAATATTCGATGAGCAGTTCTTC. Translating it yields CASSPELIFDEQFF.

The V gene is TRBV28, the J gene TRBJ2-7; 9 bases map to TRBD2. V was pared by 1 base and J by 5 bases, with 6 bases of the junction left unmatched. CDR1 is MDHEN, CDR2 SYDVKM, per germline. This CDR3 spans 15 amino acids. The CDR3 is CASSLSGGGADEQYF. CDR3 DNA sequence: TGTGCCAGCAGTTTATCGGGCGGGGGGGCCGACGAGCAGTACTTC.

The chain carries TRBV28 and TRBJ1-5; D is undetermined. This CDR3 has 16 amino acids. Germline V lookup: CDR1 MDHEN, CDR2 SYDVKM. The germline V and J ends were trimmed by 5 bases and 0 bases, with 14 bases remaining between them. As DNA, the CDR3 is TGTGCCAGCAGTCCCCTCGTCCGGGTTAGCAATCAGCCCCAGCATTTT. Translating gives CASSPLVRVSNQPQHF.

This clone was seen a handful of times. The gene calls are TRBV7-6 and TRBJ2-1; unclear D gene. Germline V gene data show CDR1 as SGHVS and CDR2 as FNYEAQ. V dropped 5 bases and J dropped 9 bases, with 8 bases sitting between them. The CDR3 is 11 amino acids. CDR3: CASSRTTEQFF. The CDR3 coding sequence is TGTGCCAGCAGCCGCACTACTGAGCAGTTCTTC.

This chain connects TRBV5-4 to TRBJ2-3; D perhaps matches TRBD1 (5 bases). Trimming removed 2 bases at V and 0 bases at J, with 10 bases between. The V gene's germline CDR1 is SGHNT and CDR2 YYREEE (reference sequence). The CDR3 spans 15 residues. CDR3 DNA: TGTGCCAGCAGCTTCCTATCAGGGAGCACAGATACGCAGTATTTT. Its translation is CASSFLSGSTDTQYF. Full variable domain (missing parts from reference TRBV5-4 and TRBJ2-3): ETGVTQSPTHLIKTRGQQVTLRCSSQSGHNTVSWYQQALGQGPQFIFQYYREEENGRGNFPPRFSGLQFPNYSSELNVNALELDDSALYLCASSFLSGSTDTQYFGPGTRLTVL.

The rearrangement joins TRBV25-1 to TRBJ2-3; 7 bases map to TRBD1. V lost 6 bases and J lost 6; bases outside the gene matches: 9. CDR1 and CDR2 (germline): MGHDK, SYGVNS. The CDR3 sequence is 14 residues long. The DNA for the CDR3 is TGTGCCAGCAGCGGGACAGTTAACCGGGATACGCAGTATTTT. As protein: CASSGTVNRDTQYF.

The rearrangement links TRBV28 to TRBJ1-1; no reliable D call. Germline CDR1 MDHEN, CDR2 SYDVKM. Trimming removed 5 bases from V and 1 base from J, with 17 bases in between. This CDR3 region has 16 residues. The DNA of the CDR3 is TGTGCCAGCAGTCCCAGTACTGGAGAGTCGAACACTGAAGCTTTCTTT. This gives the protein CASSPSTGESNTEAFF. Variable domain in full (rest from reference TRBV28 and TRBJ1-1): DVKVTQSSRYLVKRTGEKVFLECVQDMDHENMFWYRQDPGLGLRLIYFSYDVKMKEKGDIPEGYSVSREKKERFSLILESASTNQTSMYLCASSPSTGESNTEAFFGQGTRLTVV.

This chain links TRBV6-1 with TRBJ2-3, with D possibly TRBD2 on 6 matching bases. Trimming left V 5 bases short and J 4 bases short, with 16 bases between. Germline CDR1 reads MNHNS; CDR2 reads SASEGT. CDR3 length equals 15 residues. This chain's CDR3 is CASSFSHGGADTQYF. The CDR3 DNA sequence: TGTGCCAGCAGTTTTTCCCATGGCGGGGCAGATACGCAGTATTTT.

V usage is TRBV2 and J usage is TRBJ1-6, with D perhaps TRBD1 (6 bases). The length of the CDR3 is 17 residues. Trimming shortened V by 6 bases and J by 4 bases, and 19 bases separated the two germline ends. The germline CDR1 and CDR2 sequences are SNHLY and FYNNEI. Here the CDR3 reads CASRWGQRINYNSPLHF. The DNA of the CDR3 is TGTGCCAGCAGATGGGGACAACGAATAAATTATAATTCACCCCTCCACTTT.

This chain connects TRBV5-4 to TRBJ2-6, with 8 bases lining up with TRBD2. There are 17 residues in the CDR3. CDR1 is SGHNT and CDR2 is YYREEE in the germline V gene (reference sequence). Trimming cost V 4 bases and J 2 bases; bases outside gene matches: 8. Here the CDR3 DNA reads TGTGCCAGCAGCCCCACGGGGGGGAATACTGGGGCCAACGTCCTGACTTTC. Encoded protein: CASSPTGGNTGANVLTF.

The chain carries TRBV5-1 and TRBJ2-7; TRBD1 might be the D (6 bases). Germline assignment: CDR1 SGHRS and CDR2 YFSETQ. V dropped 4 bases and J dropped 0 bases, with 11 bases sitting between them. This CDR3 region has 14 residues. CDR3 loop: CASSPGQSSYEQYF. DNA of the CDR3: TGCGCCAGCAGCCCAGGACAGAGCTCCTACGAGCAGTACTTC.

This clone was seen more than once but under ten times. This chain links TRBV7-6 with TRBJ2-7, with TRBD1 as a possible D gene (5 bases). This CDR3 region has 14 residues. The V gene lost 1 base and the J gene lost 2 bases, with 9 bases spanning the gap. Germline V gene lookup returns CDR1 SGHVS and CDR2 FNYEAQ. CDR3 in DNA: TGTGCCAGCAGCTTAGGGGGCGCGCCCTACGAGCAGTACTTC. It codes for CASSLGGAPYEQYF.

The rearrangement joins TRBV27 to TRBJ2-1; D might be TRBD1 (5 bases). Germline V CDR1 and CDR2: MNHEY, SMNVEV (reference sequence). V lost 2 bases and J 6 bases, leaving 8 bases between the germline ends. CDR3 length: 13 amino acids. The DNA for the CDR3 is TGTGCCAGCAGTTTACCAGGGCTCAATGAGCAGTTCTTC. Protein product: CASSLPGLNEQFF.

This clone was counted once. This sequence joins TRBV10-3 and TRBJ2-5; possibly TRBD2 for D (6 bases). The last part of the DNA fits TRBJ2-7 better; the J call may be wrong. The CDR3 consists of 17 residues. The germline V gene has CDR1 ENHRY and CDR2 SYGVKD. The CDR3 bases are TGTGCCACCTCCTCCGGGCTTTCGGCAGGGAGGTTCGACGAGCAGTACTTC. It translates to CATSSGLSAGRFDEQYF.

This clone has only a few counts. This chain uses TRBV28 with TRBJ2-5, with TRBD2 identical over 10 bases. The CDR3 has 18 residues. The J segment lost 5 bases and the V segment lost 2 bases, leaving 14 bases of the junction unmatched. The germline CDR1 and CDR2 sequences are MDHEN and SYDVKM. The CDR3 DNA follows: TGTGCCAGCAGTTTAAGTTCTGCTAGCGGGAGTAGGTGGGAGACCCAGTACTTC. Its translation is CASSLSSASGSRWETQYF.